The rows below give T cell receptor beta chains drawn from one sample of a study of technical replicates of blood from a handful of donors. Using immunoSEQ multiplex PCR, the repertoire was profiled, and TCRdb retains in-frame clones only, with some absent. The sample includes about 79,000 clones, more than 85% of them seen just once. Sequenced: T cells isolated from PBMCs. The receptors originated from a human donor in good health. Some clones in this sample may be carry-over from other donors' samples. The CDR3 runs from the conserved cysteine through the conserved F or W. A D gene is named only where the DNA matches it firmly. Clone size is shown for a subset of rows, as once, few, many or a class of expanded clone.

j_call,v_call,d_call,clone_size,cdr3_nt,cdr3_aa
TRBJ2-7,TRBV19,NA,NA,TGTGCCACTTCAGTGGGGCGCGAGAGCTACGAGCAGTACTTC,CATSVGRESYEQYF
TRBJ1-2,TRBV6-5,TRBD1,NA,TGTGCCAGCAGCGGACAGGGGGCTCCCTATGGCTACACCTTC,CASSGQGAPYGYTF
TRBJ2-2,TRBV2,NA,NA,TGTGCCAGCAGTTCCTCCGGGGAGCTGTTTTTT,CASSSSGELFF
TRBJ2-2,TRBV19,TRBD2,once,TGTGCCAGTAGGCCGGGACTAGCGGGAGGGGTGAACACCGGGGAGCTGTTTTTT,CASRPGLAGGVNTGELFF
TRBJ2-5,TRBV27,NA,NA,TGTGCCAGCAGTTTTGGCCGGAGGTACCAAGAGACCCAGTACTTC,CASSFGRRYQETQYF
TRBJ2-4,TRBV5-8,NA,NA,TGTGCCAGCAGTAATGCCCCCGGGAACATTCAGTACTTC,CASSNAPGNIQYF
TRBJ2-1,TRBV5-1,TRBD2,NA,TGCGCCAGCAGCCCCACCACTAGCGGGAGGGCGCGTGAGCAGTTCTTC,CASSPTTSGRAREQFF
TRBJ2-7,TRBV7-8,TRBD1,NA,TGTGCCAGCAGCTTACACCGAGGGACAGGGGACGAGCAGTACTTC,CASSLHRGTGDEQYF
TRBJ2-2,TRBV27,NA,few,TGTGCCAGCAGTCCAACGAACACCGGGGAGCTGTTTTTT,CASSPTNTGELFF
TRBJ2-3,TRBV27,NA,NA,TGTGCCAGCAGTTTATCCTATATCGCAGATACGCAGTATTTT,CASSLSYIADTQYF
TRBJ2-7,TRBV29-1,NA,NA,TGCAGCGTTGGGCAGGCCTACGAGCAGTACTTC,CSVGQAYEQYF
TRBJ2-7,TRBV13,TRBD1,NA,TGTGCCAGCAGCTTAGGGACAGGGGGCTACGAGCAGTACTTC,CASSLGTGGYEQYF
TRBJ1-2,TRBV29-1,NA,NA,TGCAGCGTTGCTCAGACTGATTATGGCTACACCTTC,CSVAQTDYGYTF
TRBJ1-2,TRBV6-6,NA,NA,TGTGCCAGCAGCGTGACGAACGGGAGGGATGGCTACACCTTC,CASSVTNGRDGYTF
TRBJ2-7,TRBV27,TRBD2,NA,TGTGCCAGCAACCCTGGGCGGGAGGCCAACGAGCAGTACTTC,CASNPGREANEQYF
TRBJ2-5,TRBV5-1,TRBD1,NA,TGCGCCAGCAGCCTCCGGGACAGGGAAGAGACCCAGTACTTC,CASSLRDREETQYF
TRBJ2-7,TRBV5-1,TRBD1,NA,TGCGCCAGCAGCTTGGGGGGAACAGGGGGCGTGTTATACGAGCAGTACTTC,CASSLGGTGGVLYEQYF
TRBJ2-7,TRBV6-1,NA,NA,TGTGCCAGCCGTCGGGGGTACACGGTCCCTTACGAGCAGTACTTC,CASRRGYTVPYEQYF
TRBJ1-5,TRBV28,NA,NA,TGTGCCAGCAGTTCGATCGACAGCTACAATCAGCCCCAGCATTTT,CASSSIDSYNQPQHF
TRBJ2-1,TRBV19,NA,NA,TGTGCCAGTAGTACCGTTCCTAGCAATGAGCAGTTCTTC,CASSTVPSNEQFF
TRBJ2-4,TRBV19,TRBD2,NA,TGTGCCAGTAGCCAACTAGCGGGATTACTAGGAAACATTCAGTACTTC,CASSQLAGLLGNIQYF
TRBJ1-1,TRBV28,NA,NA,TGTGCCAGCAGTTTTTGGGGAGGGATGGAAGCTTTCTTT,CASSFWGGMEAFF
TRBJ2-3,TRBV27,TRBD2,NA,TGTGCCAGCAGTTTACTACTAGCGGGAGTAGATACGCAGTATTTT,CASSLLLAGVDTQYF
TRBJ1-1,TRBV11-2,NA,few,TGTGCCAGCAGCTTAGAATCGCTCGGAGCTTTCTTT,CASSLESLGAFF
TRBJ1-3,TRBV7-6,NA,NA,TGTGCCAGCAGTCCTATTGACAGCACTACTGGAAACACCATATATTTT,CASSPIDSTTGNTIYF
TRBJ2-7,TRBV2,TRBD1,NA,TGTGCCAGCAGTGAAGCGGTAGGACAGGGGGCGCTTTGGGTATCCTACGAGCAGTACTTC,CASSEAVGQGALWVSYEQYF
TRBJ1-4,TRBV19,NA,NA,TGTGCCATAGGAAGTTCGGTAGCGGGGAATAATGAAAAACTGTTTTTT,CAIGSSVAGNNEKLFF
TRBJ1-2,TRBV19,TRBD1,NA,TGTGCCAGTAGTAAAGAGAGGACAGGGGGCCACTATGGCTACACCTTC,CASSKERTGGHYGYTF
TRBJ2-3,TRBV7-3,NA,NA,TGTGCCAGCAGCTTAACGTTTAACACAGATACGCAGTATTTT,CASSLTFNTDTQYF
TRBJ2-7,TRBV6-1,NA,NA,TGTGCCAGCAGTGAACAGGCGTACGAGCAGTACTTC,CASSEQAYEQYF
TRBJ2-1,TRBV4-1,NA,NA,TGCGCCAGCAGCCAAGGGGCGCGGGGCAATGAGCAGTTCTTC,CASSQGARGNEQFF